The clone carrying this T cell receptor beta chain was counted a single time. Deletions cut 5 bases from V and 4 bases from J, with 9 bases between. The CDR3 length is 12 residues. This entry is derived from a study of blood T cell repertoires in COVID-19. In the original workflow: The authors estimated nucleated cell counts from reference gene primer amplification. Produced via immunoSEQ multiplex PCR; TCRdb's table is partial and in-frame only. Clone size and V and J calls were adopted from that table, with D and trimming inferred from the DNA. The data show 400,000 to 450,000 clones, with roughly 90% seen just once and under 1.5% held by the top ten.

Sequenced: peripheral blood. The TCR sequence derives from a woman in her 30s with active or convalescent COVID-19. The rearrangement joins TRBV12-3 or TRBV12-4 to TRBJ2-7; no clear D. CDR3 nucleotide sequence: TGTGCCAGCAGTGTGTCCCGTTACGAGCAGTACTTC. It is translated as CASSVSRYEQYF.